Listed below are T cell receptor beta chains from one sample, sequenced in a study of T-cell reconstitution after alpha-beta-depleted transplantation in children. One entry per CDR3 protein results from TCRdb running MiXCR on the PCR reads. The data show approximately 190,000 distinct CDR3 sequences, around 8.4% seen once. Sequenced material: PBMCs, mostly from graft donor cells, taken 360 days after TCRalphabeta/CD19-depleted stem cell transplant. The origin of the receptors is a male patient between 2 and 10 years old who had a stem cell transplant for acute myeloid leukemia, so the T cells may come from the graft donor. CDR3s include the opening cysteine and the closing phenylalanine or tryptophan. The D gene is left open where the match is weak. A row's size may be missing; if present it is once, few, many or a size class.

clone_size: -
d_call: -
v_call: TRBV29-1
j_call: TRBJ2-1
cdr3_nt: TGCAGCGTTGATCCCGGATACAATGAGCAGTTCTTC
cdr3_aa: CSVDPGYNEQFF

clone_size: -
d_call: -
v_call: TRBV7-9
j_call: TRBJ1-3
cdr3_nt: TGTGCCAGCAGCTTAGTGTCGCTCTCTGGAAACACCATATATTTT
cdr3_aa: CASSLVSLSGNTIYF

clone_size: few
d_call: -
v_call: TRBV12-3/TRBV12-4
j_call: TRBJ1-1
cdr3_nt: TGTGCCAGCAGTTTTTCCCTGACTCGCAGTGAAGCTTTCTTT
cdr3_aa: CASSFSLTRSEAFF

clone_size: -
d_call: -
v_call: TRBV30
j_call: TRBJ1-1
cdr3_nt: TGTGCCTGGAGTTCAACAGGGCTCACTGAAGCTTTCTTT
cdr3_aa: CAWSSTGLTEAFF

clone_size: many
d_call: TRBD2
v_call: TRBV5-1
j_call: TRBJ2-5
cdr3_nt: TGCGCCAGCAATCCCACTAGCGGCCAAGAGACCCAGTACTTC
cdr3_aa: CASNPTSGQETQYF

clone_size: -
d_call: -
v_call: TRBV2
j_call: TRBJ2-7
cdr3_nt: TGTGCCAGCGTCGGGTCCTACGAGCAGTACTTC
cdr3_aa: CASVGSYEQYF

clone_size: -
d_call: -
v_call: TRBV7-9
j_call: TRBJ2-7
cdr3_nt: TGTGCCAGCAGCTTAGGGGGAGGCCTAGCCTACGAGCAGTACTTC
cdr3_aa: CASSLGGGLAYEQYF

clone_size: few
d_call: -
v_call: TRBV20-1
j_call: TRBJ2-2
cdr3_nt: TGCTGTGCTAGAGTCCCGTGGGGCAGTCCGAACACCGGGGAGCTGTTTTTT
cdr3_aa: CCARVPWGSPNTGELFF

clone_size: -
d_call: TRBD2
v_call: TRBV29-1
j_call: TRBJ2-5
cdr3_nt: TGCAGCGTTGCCGGGAGGGGCCCAACCCAGTACTTC
cdr3_aa: CSVAGRGPTQYF

clone_size: few
d_call: -
v_call: TRBV6-5
j_call: TRBJ2-6
cdr3_nt: TGTGCCAGCAGTTACTCTAGGGGCTCTGGGGCCAACGTCCTGACTTTC
cdr3_aa: CASSYSRGSGANVLTF